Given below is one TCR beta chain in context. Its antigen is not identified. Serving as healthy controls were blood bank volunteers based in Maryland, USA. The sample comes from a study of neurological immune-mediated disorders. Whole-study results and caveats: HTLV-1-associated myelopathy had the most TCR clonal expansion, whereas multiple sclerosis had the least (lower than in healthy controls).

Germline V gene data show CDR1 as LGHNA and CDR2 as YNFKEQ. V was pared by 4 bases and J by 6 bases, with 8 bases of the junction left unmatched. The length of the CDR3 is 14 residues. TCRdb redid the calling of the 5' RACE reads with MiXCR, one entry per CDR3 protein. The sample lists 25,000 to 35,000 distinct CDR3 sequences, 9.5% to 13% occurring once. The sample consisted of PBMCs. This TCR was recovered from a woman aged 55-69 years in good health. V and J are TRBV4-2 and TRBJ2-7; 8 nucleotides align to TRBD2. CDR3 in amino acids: CASSRNGGAGEQYF. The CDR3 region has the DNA TGTGCCAGCAGCCGGAACGGGGGGGCCGGCGAGCAGTACTTC.